The 21 T cell receptor beta chains in this list originate from one sample, sequenced in a study of beta chain features in type 1 diabetes. Study-wide results and caveats: Among patients with Type 1 diabetes, TCRB CDR3s were moderately but significantly shorter in every one of the four CD4+ subsets.

Every isolated RNA sample was fully reverse transcribed, so sequencing captured expressed TCRB transcripts. Sequencing was performed with immunoSEQ multiplex PCR; in TCRdb, only in-frame clones are kept and a portion is missing. The table shows about 170,000 clones, with over 6% occurring only once. Antigens of these TCRs are unknown. The sequencing sample was made of central memory CD4+ T cells from blood. Receptors originate from a man aged 18 to 29 with type 1 diabetes.

V is TRBV5-8 and J is TRBJ1-1; the D is unclear. Germline V gene lookup returns CDR1 SGHTS and CDR2 YDEGEE. The CDR3 is made up of 12 amino acids. Deletions cut 1 base from V and 11 bases from J, with 12 bases between. The CDR3 reads CASSLYSPGAFF. The CDR3 DNA reads as TGTGCCAGCAGCTTGTACAGTCCTGGGGCTTTCTTT.

J is TRBJ1-2 and V is TRBV7-9; D is ambiguous. Germline-derived CDR1 and CDR2 are SEHNR and FQNEAQ (reference sequence). This CDR3 has 15 amino acids. Trimming removed 3 bases from V and 2 bases from J, with 13 bases in between. The CDR3 DNA is TGTGCCAGCAGCTTTCTCAGCGGTGCGAACTATGGCTACACCTTC. It encodes CASSFLSGANYGYTF.

The chain has TRBV7-8 and TRBJ1-5, with D possibly matching TRBD1 (6 bases). Germline-derived CDR1 and CDR2 are SGHVS and FQNEAQ. V lost 5 bases and J 5 bases, leaving 10 bases between the germline ends. This CDR3 region has 13 residues. The CDR3 reads CASSQDSHQPQHF. CDR3 DNA sequence: TGTGCCAGCAGCCAGGACAGTCATCAGCCCCAGCATTTT.

This clone has ten or more counts. The chain joins TRBV16 to TRBJ1-2; the match to TRBD1 covers 7 bases. There are 14 residues in the CDR3. Per the germline V gene, CDR1 is KGHSY and CDR2 is FQNENV. After removal of 4 bases from V and 8 bases from J, the junction contained 10 bases not matched to a gene. CDR3 protein: CASSRVGGADGYTF. The CDR3 nucleotides read TGTGCCAGCAGCCGAGTAGGGGGCGCCGACGGCTACACCTTC.

On this clone: The same CDR3 can be traced to other DNA sequences in this sample. The V and J genes are TRBV19 and TRBJ2-5; a weak D match, TRBD1 (5 bases). The CDR3 has 13 amino acids. V lost 6 bases and J lost 3, with 11 bases in between. Germline CDR1 is LNHDA and CDR2 is SQIVND (reference sequence). DNA for the CDR3: TGTGCCAGTAGAAGGGGCGGCGAAGAGACCCAGTACTTC. Its protein is CASRRGGEETQYF.

A note on this clone: Compared with germline, one end of the junction differs, possibly owing to a read error. The V and J genes are TRBV5-4 and TRBJ1-2, with a weak D call TRBD1 (5 bases). This CDR3 comprises 15 residues. Germline V gene lookup returns CDR1 SGHNT and CDR2 YYREEE (reference sequence). DNA for the CDR3: TGCGCCAGCAGCCAAGGGGCAGGGCGAAACTATGGCTACACCTTC. It yields the protein CASSQGAGRNYGYTF.

This clone has only a few counts. This rearrangement joins TRBV5-1 to TRBJ2-6; D might be TRBD2 (5 bases). This CDR3 is built from 15 residues. Germline loops: CDR1 SGHRS, CDR2 YFSETQ. The germline V and J ends were trimmed by 7 bases and 2 bases, with 13 bases remaining between them. CDR3 DNA sequence: TGCGCCAGCTACACCGGAGGACCTGGGGCCAACGTCCTGACTTTC. This sequence encodes CASYTGGPGANVLTF. The whole variable domain, remainder taken from reference TRBV5-1 and TRBJ2-6, is KAGVTQTPRYLIKTRGQQVTLSCSPISGHRSVSWYQQTPGQGLQFLFEYFSETQRNKGNFPGRFSGRQFSNSRSEMNVSTLELGDSALYLCASYTGGPGANVLTFGAGSRLTVL.

This clone was picked up a small number of times. The chain has TRBV27 and TRBJ1-4; perhaps TRBD1 as D (5 bases). Between the trimmed V and J ends, which lost 3 bases and 5 bases, there was a span of 7 bases. This CDR3 is 13 amino acids long. The germline V gene has CDR1 MNHEY and CDR2 SMNVEV (reference sequence). CDR3 protein: CASSFGGNEKLFF. CDR3 DNA sequence: TGTGCCAGCAGTTTTGGGGGGAATGAAAAACTGTTTTTT.

The gene calls are TRBV6-1 and TRBJ1-1; 7 nucleotides line up with TRBD1. The germline gives CDR1 MNHNS, CDR2 SASEGT. The CDR3 is 14 residues long. V lost 5 bases and J lost 0; bases outside the gene matches: 3. CDR3 DNA sequence: TGTGCCAGCAGTCGGGACAGAGTGAACACTGAAGCTTTCTTT. This codes for CASSRDRVNTEAFF.

This clone was seen a few times. The J gene is TRBJ2-4, the V gene TRBV6-6, with TRBD2 matching 7 bases. V was pared by 2 bases and J by 13 bases, with 14 bases of the junction left unmatched. There are 15 residues in the CDR3. Germline lookup yields CDR1 MNHNY and CDR2 SVGAGI (reference sequence). CDR3 sequence reads: CASSYGEVRGVRQYF. The DNA for the CDR3 is TGTGCCAGCAGTTACGGGGAGGTTCGGGGGGTACGGCAGTACTTC.

The chain is built from TRBV5-1 and TRBJ2-7, with 10 bases matching TRBD2. After removal of 2 bases from V and 4 bases from J, the junction contained 9 bases not matched to a gene. The CDR3 runs to 16 residues. Looked up from germline, CDR1 is SGHRS and CDR2 is YFSETQ. CDR3 DNA: TGCGCCAGCAGCTTATACGGGACTAGCGCACAGTACGAGCAGTACTTC. It translates to CASSLYGTSAQYEQYF.

The chain employs TRBV7-2 and TRBJ2-7; a possible D gene is TRBD2 (6 bases). V was shortened by 4 bases and J by 4 bases, with 17 bases between the two germline ends. The germline V gene encodes CDR1 SGHTA and CDR2 FQGNSA. CDR3 length: 15 residues. The CDR3 nucleotides read TGTGCCAGCAGCTCGCGGGCGGGGTCCCAGTACGAGCAGTACTTC. Residues: CASSSRAGSQYEQYF.

This clone was seen only a few times. In nucleotides, the CDR3 is TGCAGCGTTAGAGCGGGAGGGCCCTACTTC. Its translation is CSVRAGGPYF. The V and J genes are TRBV29-1 and TRBJ2-5; 10 bases are shared with TRBD2. After removal of 5 bases from V and 14 bases from J, the junction contained 5 bases not matched to a gene. This CDR3 is built from 10 residues. Germline assignment: CDR1 SQVTM and CDR2 ANQGSEA.

The chain links TRBV9 to TRBJ2-7; 8 bases are a match to TRBD2. Germline trimming cut 5 bases from V and 5 bases from J; bases unmatched to any gene: 9. The CDR3 length is 14 residues. Germline V gene lookup returns CDR1 SGDLS and CDR2 YYNGEE. The CDR3 DNA reads as TGTGCCAGCAGTTTAGGGACTAGTCTCGACGAGCAGTACTTC. It translates to CASSLGTSLDEQYF.

The chain joins TRBV4-2 to TRBJ2-1; TRBD2 agrees at 10 bases. V was pared by 6 bases and J by 4 bases, with 3 bases of the junction left unmatched. The CDR3 contains 14 residues. Germline V gene lookup returns CDR1 LGHNA and CDR2 YNFKEQ. The CDR3: CASSRTSGYNEQFF. The CDR3 coding sequence is TGTGCCAGCAGTCGGACTAGCGGATACAATGAGCAGTTCTTC.

V is TRBV29-1 and J is TRBJ1-3, with TRBD1 matching over 8 bases. In germline, CDR1 is SQVTM, CDR2 ANQGSEA. V gave up 3 bases and J gave up 2 bases; unmatched junction bases: 3. The CDR3 spans 14 residues. CDR3 protein: CSVETTGAGNTIYF. CDR3 coding DNA: TGCAGCGTTGAGACGACAGGGGCTGGAAACACCATATATTTT.

The chain is built from TRBV5-1 and TRBJ2-2, with D possibly being TRBD1 (5 bases). CDR3 length: 14 residues. V was trimmed by 4 bases and J by 0 bases, leaving 7 bases between them. Germline loops: CDR1 SGHRS, CDR2 YFSETQ. CDR3 protein: CASSPGTNTGELFF. The CDR3 DNA reads as TGCGCCAGCAGCCCAGGGACGAACACCGGGGAGCTGTTTTTT.

To note about this clone: Other DNA sequences from this sample encode an identical CDR3 as well. The rearrangement joins TRBV7-2 to TRBJ2-5, with no clear D. The ends were cut back, 0 bases at V and 3 bases at J, with 8 bases in the middle. Germline V lookup: CDR1 SGHTA, CDR2 FQGNSA. The CDR3 contains 14 residues. In DNA, the CDR3 is TGTGCCAGCAGCTTAGCTGGCGGTAAAGAGACCCAGTACTTC. It encodes CASSLAGGKETQYF.

This clone was counted between two and nine times. The rearrangement links TRBV2 to TRBJ1-2, with D maybe TRBD1 (6 bases). CDR3 size: 13 residues. Trimming took off 10 bases at V and 0 bases at J, with 12 bases between the two ends. Germline V gives CDR1 SNHLY, CDR2 FYNNEI. The CDR3 sequence: CATRTDANYGYTF. The CDR3, as DNA: TGTGCCACCAGGACAGACGCTAACTATGGCTACACCTTC.

This clone was picked up a small number of times. The rearrangement links TRBV7-9 to TRBJ2-7; 7 bases map to TRBD1. The CDR3 contains 13 residues. The ends lost 4 bases at V and 9 bases at J; junction bases unmatched: 9. Germline CDR1 reads SEHNR; CDR2 reads FQNEAQ (reference sequence). The CDR3 protein is CASSWTGEERQYF. For the CDR3, the DNA is TGTGCCAGCAGCTGGACAGGCGAGGAGAGGCAGTACTTC.

This clone was picked up a small number of times. CDR3 nucleotide sequence: TGTGCCAGCAGCCCCCTCGGTATACAAGAGACCCAGTACTTC. As protein: CASSPLGIQETQYF. V is TRBV7-2 and J is TRBJ2-5; D is unclear. Per germline, CDR1 SGHTA and CDR2 FQGNSA. The length of the CDR3 is 14 residues. With 5 bases removed from V and 2 bases from J, the gap between germline ends came to 12 bases.